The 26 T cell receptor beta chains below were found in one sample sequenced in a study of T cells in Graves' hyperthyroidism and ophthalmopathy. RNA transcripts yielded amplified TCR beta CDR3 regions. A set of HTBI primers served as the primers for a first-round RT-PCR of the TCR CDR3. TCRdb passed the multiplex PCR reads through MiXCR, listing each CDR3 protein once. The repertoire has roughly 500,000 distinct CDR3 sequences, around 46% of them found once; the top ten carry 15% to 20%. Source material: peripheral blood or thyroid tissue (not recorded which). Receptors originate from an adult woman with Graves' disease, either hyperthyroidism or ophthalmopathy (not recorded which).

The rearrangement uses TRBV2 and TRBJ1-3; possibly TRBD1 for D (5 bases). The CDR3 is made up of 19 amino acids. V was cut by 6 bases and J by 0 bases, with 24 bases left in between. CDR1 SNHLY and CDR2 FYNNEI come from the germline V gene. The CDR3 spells CASSNWLTSGGISGNTIYF. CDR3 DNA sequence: TGTGCCAGCAGCAACTGGCTCACTAGCGGGGGGATCTCTGGAAACACCATATATTTT.

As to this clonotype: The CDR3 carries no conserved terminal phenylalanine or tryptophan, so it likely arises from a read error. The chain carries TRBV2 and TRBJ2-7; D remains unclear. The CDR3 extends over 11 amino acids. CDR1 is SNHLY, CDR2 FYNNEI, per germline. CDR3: CASSKGYEQYL. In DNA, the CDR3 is TGTGCCAGCTCTAAAGGGTACGAACAGTACCTC.

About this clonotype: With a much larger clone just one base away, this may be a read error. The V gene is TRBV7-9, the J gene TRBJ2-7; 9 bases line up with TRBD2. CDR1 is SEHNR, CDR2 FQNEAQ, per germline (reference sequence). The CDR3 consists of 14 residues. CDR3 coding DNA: TGTTCCAGCAGCTTGACTAGCGGAGCCTACGAGCAGTACTTC. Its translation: CSSSLTSGAYEQYF.

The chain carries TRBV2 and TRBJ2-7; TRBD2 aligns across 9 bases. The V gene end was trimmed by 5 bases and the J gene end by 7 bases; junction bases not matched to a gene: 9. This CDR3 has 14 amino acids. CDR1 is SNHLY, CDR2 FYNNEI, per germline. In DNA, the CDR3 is TGTGCCAGCAGTTACTCCAGCGGGAGGTGGGAGCAGTACTTC. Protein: CASSYSSGRWEQYF.

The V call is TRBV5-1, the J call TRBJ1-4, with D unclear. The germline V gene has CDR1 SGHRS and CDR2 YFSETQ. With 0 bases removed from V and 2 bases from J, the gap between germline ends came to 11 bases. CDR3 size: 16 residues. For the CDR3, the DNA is TGCGCCAGCAGCTTGGATCGGGGTTACACTAATGAAAAACTGTTTTTT. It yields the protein CASSLDRGYTNEKLFF.

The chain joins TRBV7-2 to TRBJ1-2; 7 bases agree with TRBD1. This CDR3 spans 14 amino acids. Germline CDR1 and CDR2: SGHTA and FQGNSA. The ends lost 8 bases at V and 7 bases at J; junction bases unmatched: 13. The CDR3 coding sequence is TGTGCCAGCGCCACACAGGGGTTTCAAGTTGGCTACACCTTC. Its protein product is CASATQGFQVGYTF.

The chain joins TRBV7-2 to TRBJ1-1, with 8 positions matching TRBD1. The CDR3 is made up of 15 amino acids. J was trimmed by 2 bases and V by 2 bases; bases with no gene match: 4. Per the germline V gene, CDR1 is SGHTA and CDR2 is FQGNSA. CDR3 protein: CASSLRGQVNTEAFF. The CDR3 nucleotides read TGTGCCAGCAGCTTAAGGGGACAGGTAAACACTGAAGCTTTCTTT.

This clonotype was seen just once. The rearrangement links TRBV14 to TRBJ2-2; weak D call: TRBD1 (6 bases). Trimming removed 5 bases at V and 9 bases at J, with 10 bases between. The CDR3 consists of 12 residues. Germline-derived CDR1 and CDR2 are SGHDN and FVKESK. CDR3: CASSCRDRELFF. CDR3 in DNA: TGTGCCAGCAGCTGCCGGGACAGGGAGCTGTTTTTT.

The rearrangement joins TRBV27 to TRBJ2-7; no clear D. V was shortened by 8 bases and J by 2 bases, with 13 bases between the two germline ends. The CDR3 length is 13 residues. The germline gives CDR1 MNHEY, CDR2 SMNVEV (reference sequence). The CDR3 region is CASYSGVTYEQYF. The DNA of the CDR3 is TGTGCCAGCTATTCCGGAGTAACCTACGAGCAGTACTTC.

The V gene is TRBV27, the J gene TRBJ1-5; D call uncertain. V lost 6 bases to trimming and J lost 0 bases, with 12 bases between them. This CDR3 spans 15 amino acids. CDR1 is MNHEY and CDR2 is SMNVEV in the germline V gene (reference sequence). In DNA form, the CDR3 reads TGTGCCAGCAGCAGAAAATCTAATAGCAATCAGCCCCAGCATTTT. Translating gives CASSRKSNSNQPQHF.

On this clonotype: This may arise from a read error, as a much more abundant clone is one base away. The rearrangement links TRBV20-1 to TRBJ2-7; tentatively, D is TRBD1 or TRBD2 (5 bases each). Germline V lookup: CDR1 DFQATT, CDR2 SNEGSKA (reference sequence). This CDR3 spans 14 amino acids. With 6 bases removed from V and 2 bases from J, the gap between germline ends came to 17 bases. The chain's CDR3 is CSADRDGVTYEQYF. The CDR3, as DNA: TGCAGTGCGGACCGGGACGGGGTAACCTACGAGCAGTACTTC.

The chain's CDR3 is CATTTRQIYGYTF. In DNA form, the CDR3 reads TGTGCCACCACCACCCGACAGATCTATGGCTACACCTTC. The chain is built from TRBV19 and TRBJ1-2, with a tentative D call TRBD1 (5 bases). V lost 10 bases, J lost 4 bases, and 16 bases lay in between. This CDR3 comprises 13 residues. The germline V gene encodes CDR1 LNHDA and CDR2 SQIVND (reference sequence).

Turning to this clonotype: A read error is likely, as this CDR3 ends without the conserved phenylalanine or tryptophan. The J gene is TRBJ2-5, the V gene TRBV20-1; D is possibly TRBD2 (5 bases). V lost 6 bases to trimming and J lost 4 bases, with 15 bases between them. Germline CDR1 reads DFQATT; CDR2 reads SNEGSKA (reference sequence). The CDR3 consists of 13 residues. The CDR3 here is CSAGVGVGETQYS. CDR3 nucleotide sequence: TGCAGTGCCGGAGTGGGAGTTGGAGAGACCCAGTACTCC.

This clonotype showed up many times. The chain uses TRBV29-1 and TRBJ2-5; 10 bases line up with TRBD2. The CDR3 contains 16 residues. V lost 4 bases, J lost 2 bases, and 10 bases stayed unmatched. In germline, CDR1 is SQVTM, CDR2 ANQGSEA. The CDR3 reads CSVAKLSGRAQETQYF. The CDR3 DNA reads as TGCAGCGTTGCAAAGTTGAGCGGGAGGGCTCAAGAGACCCAGTACTTC. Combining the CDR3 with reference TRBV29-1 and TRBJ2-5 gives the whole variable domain SAVISQKPSRDICQRGTSLTIQCQVDSQVTMMFWYRQQPGQSLTLIATANQGSEATYESGFVIDKFPISRPNLTFSTLTVSNMSPEDSSIYLCSVAKLSGRAQETQYFGPGTRLLVL.

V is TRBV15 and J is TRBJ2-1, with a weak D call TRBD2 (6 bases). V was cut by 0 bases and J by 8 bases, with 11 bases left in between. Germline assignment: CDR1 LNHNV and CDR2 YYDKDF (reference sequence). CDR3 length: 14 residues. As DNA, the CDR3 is TGTGCCACCAGCAGAGAGGGGGGATTCCATGAGCAGTTCTTC. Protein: CATSREGGFHEQFF.

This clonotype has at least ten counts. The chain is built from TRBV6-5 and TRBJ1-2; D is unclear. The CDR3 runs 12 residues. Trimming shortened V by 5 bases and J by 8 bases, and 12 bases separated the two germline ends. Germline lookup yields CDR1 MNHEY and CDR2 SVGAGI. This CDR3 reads CASSGQESGYTF. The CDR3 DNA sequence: TGTGCCAGCAGTGGGCAGGAGTCAGGCTACACCTTC.

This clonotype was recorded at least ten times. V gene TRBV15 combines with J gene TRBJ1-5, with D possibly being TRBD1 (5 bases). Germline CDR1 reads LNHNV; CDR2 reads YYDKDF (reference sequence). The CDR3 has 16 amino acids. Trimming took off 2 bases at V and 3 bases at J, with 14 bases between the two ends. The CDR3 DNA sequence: TGTGCCACCAGCAGACCGTTTGATGGGGCCAATCAGCCCCAGCATTTT. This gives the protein CATSRPFDGANQPQHF.

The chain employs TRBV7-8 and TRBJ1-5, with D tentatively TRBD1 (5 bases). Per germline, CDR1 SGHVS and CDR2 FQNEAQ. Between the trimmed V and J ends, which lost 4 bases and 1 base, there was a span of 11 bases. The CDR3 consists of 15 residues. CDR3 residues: CASSYTRGSNQPQHF. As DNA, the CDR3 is TGTGCCAGCAGCTATACGCGGGGCAGCAATCAGCCCCAGCATTTT.

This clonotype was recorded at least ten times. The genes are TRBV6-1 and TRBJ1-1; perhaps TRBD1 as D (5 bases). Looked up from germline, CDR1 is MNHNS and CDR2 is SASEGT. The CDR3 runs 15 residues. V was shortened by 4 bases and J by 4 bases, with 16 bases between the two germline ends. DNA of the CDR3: TGTGCCAGCAGTGGATTCGGGGCGGTGAGCACTGAAGCTTTCTTT. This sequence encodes CASSGFGAVSTEAFF.

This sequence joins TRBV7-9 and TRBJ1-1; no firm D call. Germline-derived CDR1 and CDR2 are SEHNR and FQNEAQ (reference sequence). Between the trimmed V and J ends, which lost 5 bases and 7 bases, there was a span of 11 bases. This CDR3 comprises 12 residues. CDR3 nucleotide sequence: TGTGCCAGCAGCCTCGAGTGCAGTGAAGCTTTCTTT. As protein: CASSLECSEAFF.

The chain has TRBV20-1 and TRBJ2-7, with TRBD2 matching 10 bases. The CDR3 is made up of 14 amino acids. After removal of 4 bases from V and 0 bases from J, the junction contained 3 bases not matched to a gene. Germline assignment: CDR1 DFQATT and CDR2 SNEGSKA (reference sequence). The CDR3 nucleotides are TGCAGTGCTATACTAGCGGGGCTCTCCTACGAGCAGTACTTC. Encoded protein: CSAILAGLSYEQYF.

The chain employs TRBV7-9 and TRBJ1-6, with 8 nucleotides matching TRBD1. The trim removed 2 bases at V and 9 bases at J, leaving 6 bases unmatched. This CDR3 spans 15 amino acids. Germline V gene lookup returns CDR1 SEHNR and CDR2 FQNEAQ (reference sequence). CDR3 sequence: CASSLIGTGGSPLHF. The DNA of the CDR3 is TGTGCCAGCAGCTTAATTGGGACAGGCGGTTCACCCCTCCACTTT.

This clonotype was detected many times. The CDR3 loop reads CAIGSGLDRGNQPQHF. CDR3 in DNA: TGTGCCATCGGATCCGGATTGGACAGGGGGAATCAGCCCCAGCATTTT. The chain carries TRBV10-3 and TRBJ1-5, with 10 bases identical to TRBD1. Per the germline V gene, CDR1 is ENHRY and CDR2 is SYGVKD. V lost 8 bases, J lost 4 bases, and 11 bases stayed unmatched. There are 16 residues in the CDR3.

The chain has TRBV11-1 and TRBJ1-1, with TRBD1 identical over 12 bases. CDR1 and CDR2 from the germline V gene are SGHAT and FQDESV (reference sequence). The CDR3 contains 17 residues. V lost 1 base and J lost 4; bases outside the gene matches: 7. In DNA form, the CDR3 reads TGTGCCAGCAGCTTAGTAGGGACAGGGGGCTTCTTCACTGAAGCTTTCTTT. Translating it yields CASSLVGTGGFFTEAFF.

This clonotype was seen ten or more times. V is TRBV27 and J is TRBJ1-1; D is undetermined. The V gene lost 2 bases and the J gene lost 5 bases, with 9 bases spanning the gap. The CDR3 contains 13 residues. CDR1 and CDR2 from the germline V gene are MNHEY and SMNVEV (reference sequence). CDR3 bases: TGTGCCAGCAGTTTAGAATTTGGGACTGAAGCTTTCTTT. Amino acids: CASSLEFGTEAFF.

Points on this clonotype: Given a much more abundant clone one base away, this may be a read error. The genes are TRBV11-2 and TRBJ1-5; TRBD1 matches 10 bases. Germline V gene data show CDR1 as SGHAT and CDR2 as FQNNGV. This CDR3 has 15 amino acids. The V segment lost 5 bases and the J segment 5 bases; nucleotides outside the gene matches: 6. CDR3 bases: TGTGCCAGCAGCCCCGGGACAGGGGCCGATCAGCCCCAGCATTTT. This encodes CASSPGTGADQPQHF. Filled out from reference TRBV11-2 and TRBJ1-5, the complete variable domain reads EAGVAQSPRYKIIEKRQSVAFWCNPISGHATLYWYQQILGQGPKLLIQFQNNGVVDDSQLPKDRFSAERLKGVDSTLKIQPAKLEDSAVYLCASSPGTGADQPQHFGDGTRLSIL.